This record looks at one T cell receptor beta chain sequence and its context. The clone's antigen remains unknown. No quality values exist for individual bases; no much larger clone is one base distant. The library relied on the immunoSEQ multiplex PCR assay. For the multiplex PCR, a mixture combining 60 forward primers for TCR Vbeta segments and 13 reverse primers for TCR Jbeta segments was used. The CDR3 region of rearranged TCR beta genes was amplified from genomic DNA by a multiplex PCR assay. Amplified TCR beta libraries were sequenced as 87-base-pair reads on the Illumina HiSeq System. Per the authors' processing: In a later analysis, 80 million or so unique TCR beta chains were counted across the approximately 620 repertoires, and approximately 9.9 million of these chains were shared by at least two donors. Raw reads were error-corrected and collapsed into unique sequences with a nearest-neighbor algorithm that merged closely related sequences to remove PCR and sequencing errors. To assign V, D and J gene segments, CDR3 sequences were aligned to IMGT reference sequences. Each retained sequence needed at least a six-nucleotide match to both a V gene segment and a J gene segment. A rearrangement counted as productive if the CDR3 had no stop codons and remained in frame with V and J, and every other rearrangement counted as non-productive. Following IMGT convention, CDR3 was defined as the stretch from the second conserved V-encoded cysteine to the conserved J-encoded phenylalanine. The earlier analysis of 500 to 650 of the donors excluded any sequence lacking an unambiguous match to a single V gene segment. In an earlier analysis of almost 600 of the donors, a V segment was called functional when productive rearrangements were above 56.7%, and segregating when the standard deviation between donors exceeded 5%. A statistical classification framework was built to diagnose cytomegalovirus status from the catalog of TCR beta chain sequences. In a later analysis, TCR nucleotide sequences were compared against IMGT/GENE-DB human TR gene sequences so that V and J genes could be assigned. Using the TCRdist pipeline, a later analysis assigned CDR3 sequences along with most-parsimonious VDJ recombination scenarios. In a later analysis, each TCR beta chain was defined by its CDR3 amino acid sequence together with its V-gene family, and reads lacking a unique V-gene family were excluded. A later analysis removed 592 highly shared, low-generation-probability nucleotide sequences to deal with suspected cross-contamination and a sequencing artifact. In a later analysis, a clonal expansion index for each public chain was calculated from normalized within-repertoire ranks of inferred template counts. Generation probabilities in a later analysis came from a VDJ recombination model fitted to out-of-frame rearrangements, and those results were checked against IGoR. A later analysis scored TCR-TCR, TCR-HLA and TCR-CMV co-occurrence with hypergeometric tests, applying a repertoire-size bias correction to TCR pairs. False discovery rates were estimated in a later analysis by permuting HLA or CMV assignments 20 times. A later analysis grouped co-occurring TCRs with DBSCAN, adding TCRdist sequence similarity when clustering within HLA-allele-positive subsets. Repertoires with fewer than 30,000 or more than 120,000 public chains, plus five repertoires with anomalous nucleotide sharing, were excluded from co-occurrence clustering. Not all clones reach the TCRdb copy of this immuneACCESS table, which keeps in-frame sequences only. Checked studies attribute under half of the gap to unresolved V genes and leave the rest unexplained. V, J and clone size were drawn from that table, and D and trimming were deduced from the DNA. The sample yields some 160,000 clones; over 60% were counted once. The ten largest clones add up to under 2% of the sample.

These data come from a study of cytomegalovirus exposure and HLA in healthy donors (dated by TCRdb to between 2016 and 2019). In terms of the full investigation: An earlier analysis of several hundred of the donors reported about 300 Gb of sequence data and around 110 million unique TCR beta sequences obtained from about 200 million T cells. An early release that covered 640 HLA-typed donors contained about 290 gigabases of sequencing data and tens of millions of unique TCR sequences. The genetic ancestry cluster associated with self-reported Caucasian donors included 70% to 85% of the 350 to 500 genotyped donors. The study aimed to test whether cataloging public T cell receptors could reveal signatures of past pathogen exposure. The study profiled the T cell repertoires of about 720 subjects by immunosequencing and related them to cytomegalovirus serostatus. In addition to the first cohort of 666 subjects, a separate validation cohort of approximately 120 different subjects was used. To predict cytomegalovirus infection status, the study combined high-throughput TCR immunosequencing, statistical association of individual TCRs with disease status, and machine learning. To study patterns of TCR occurrence, a later analysis re-analyzed previously published TCR beta repertoires from 500 to 850 donors and added high-resolution HLA genotyping. In the later analysis, no new phenotypic data were used to find candidate immune exposures; instead, reliance was placed on TCR beta sequences and their occurrence across donors. To decide whether each TCR beta V gene segment behaved as functional or pseudogenic, an earlier analysis of over 500 of the donors relied on high-throughput TCR beta sequencing. Alongside the repertoire data, information on donor age, sex, ethnicity and CMV serostatus was compiled. A later genetic analysis used genome-wide SNP genotypes for about 60% of the roughly 700 donors, treating that subset as a discovery cohort. All discovery cohort repertoires had been generated on a single sequencing platform. Both class I and class II loci were covered by HLA typing, at four-digit resolution. Typing coverage differed by locus: A, B, C, DRB1 and DQB1 were typed in roughly 620-630 donors, DQA1 in 522, DPA1 in 600 to 610, and DPB1 in 400 to 480. Because of strong linkage in the cohort, five DR-DQ haplotypes were treated as single units for association and clustering. Across under 500 genotyped donors of the cohort, an average of roughly 200,000 unique TCR beta nucleotide sequences per donor were sequenced, and about a sixth of those sequences were non-productive. Summary of the overall study and its limitations: Several of the top co-occurrence clusters appeared to be linked to parvovirus B19, influenza, CMV and Epstein-Barr virus, according to a later analysis. A further reported finding was that TCR beta sequences accurately predicted the HLA-A and HLA-B alleles for most subjects in the first cohort. In a later genetic analysis, fewer N-insertions in productive TCRs were reported among donors in an Asian-associated ancestry cluster than the approximately 710-donor mean. Because counts were too low, 15 or so rarely observed V segments, including chromosome 9 orphons, were excluded from the earlier analysis of a few hundred of the donors. At a false discovery rate of 0.05, a later analysis linked 16,951 TCR beta sequences to specific HLA alleles. Because the 87-base-pair reads could not distinguish some IMGT-functional V segments, including TRBV6-2 and TRBV6-3, those segments were excluded. Correlated functional status among segregating V segments might reflect linkage disequilibrium, but an unknown experimental factor could not be ruled out. A later genetic analysis associated a missense DCLRE1C variant with V-gene and J-gene trimming of TCR beta chains, and an independent cohort replicated the association. A cluster of highly shared sequence variants was judged likely to represent a technical artifact of the sequencing pipeline. The presence/absence analyses assumed that sequencing depth was roughly uniform across donors, and that assumption may not be true. While some public TCRs were present in many individuals, most TCR sequences turned up only very rarely across donors. Because HLA typing was missing for some donors at each locus, association tests included only the typed subset. Immune exposure information for the cohort was limited to CMV serostatus. Compared with equally common non-associated chains, HLA-associated TCR beta chains in a later analysis were more clonally expanded and had lower generation probabilities. In an earlier analysis of roughly 560 of the donors, most TCR beta V segments were observed in productive rearrangements about 90% or about 30% of the time, broadly matching IMGT annotations. In a later analysis, most CMV-associated TCR beta chains were found to appear HLA-restricted, with HLA associations seemingly driven largely by CMV exposure. The classifier was reported to diagnose cytomegalovirus status with high specificity and sensitivity in both the original cohort and the validation cohort. In the study, some 160 TCR beta chains were listed as associated with cytomegalovirus. When HLA alleles, especially DR and DQ, strongly co-occurred, attributing TCR associations to individual alleles was difficult. In a later analysis, TCR association rates were found to vary across HLA loci, with the most associated TCRs seen for DRB1 alleles and the fewest for HLA-C alleles. According to the authors, the approach could potentially be generalized to other disease states and immunological phenotypes. In vitro tests confirmed that a few of the cytomegalovirus-associated TCR beta chains recognize cytomegalovirus antigens. In this cohort, only TCR beta chains were sequenced, and detectable features were limited by the absence of alpha or paired-chain data.

Taken from the germline V gene, the CDR1 and CDR2 loops are SGHRS and YFSETQ. V lost 4 bases and J lost 6 bases, and the count of bases not matched to a germline gene is 10. The CDR3 spans 16 residues, from the cysteine through the phenylalanine. CDR3 DNA only is kept here, 48 bases in frame from base 1. The cohort was made up of roughly 670 healthy bone marrow donors. At the time of sampling, all cohort members were nominally healthy, though unrecorded immune exposures were likely present. The donor tested CMV seronegative, placing the donor among the approximately 400 seronegative members of the cohort. A peripheral blood sample was collected from each donor, and TCR beta sequencing was performed on peripheral blood mononuclear cells. The Qiagen DNeasy Blood Extraction Kit was used to extract genomic DNA from the blood cell samples.

The chain employs TRBV5-1 and TRBJ2-3, and 11 bases in between align with TRBD2. Sample: PBMCs. This clonotype was sampled from a woman in her 30s in good health and CMV-seronegative. The CDR3 has the sequence CASSLNPLAGEDTQYF. The DNA reads TGCGCCAGCAGCCTGAACCCACTAGCGGGAGAGGATACGCAGTATTTT.